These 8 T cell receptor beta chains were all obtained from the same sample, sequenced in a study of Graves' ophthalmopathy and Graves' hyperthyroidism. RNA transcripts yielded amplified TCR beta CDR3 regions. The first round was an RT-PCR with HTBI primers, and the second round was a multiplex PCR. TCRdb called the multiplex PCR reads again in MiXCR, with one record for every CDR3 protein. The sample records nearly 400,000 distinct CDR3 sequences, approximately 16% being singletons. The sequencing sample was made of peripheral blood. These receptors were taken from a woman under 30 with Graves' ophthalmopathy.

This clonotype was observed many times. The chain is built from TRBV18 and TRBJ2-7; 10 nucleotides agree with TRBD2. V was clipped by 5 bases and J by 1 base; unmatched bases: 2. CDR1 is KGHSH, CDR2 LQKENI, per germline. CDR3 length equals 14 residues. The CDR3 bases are TGTGCCAGCTCAACGACTAGCGGGTCCTACGAGCAGTACTTC. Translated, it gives CASSTTSGSYEQYF.

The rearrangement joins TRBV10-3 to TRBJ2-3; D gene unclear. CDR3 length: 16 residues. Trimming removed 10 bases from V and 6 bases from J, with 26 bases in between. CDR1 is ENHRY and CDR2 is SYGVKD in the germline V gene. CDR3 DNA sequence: TGTGCCACCCCCTCCCCAGGCCGCACACGGTGGGATACGCAGTATTTT. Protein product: CATPSPGRTRWDTQYF.

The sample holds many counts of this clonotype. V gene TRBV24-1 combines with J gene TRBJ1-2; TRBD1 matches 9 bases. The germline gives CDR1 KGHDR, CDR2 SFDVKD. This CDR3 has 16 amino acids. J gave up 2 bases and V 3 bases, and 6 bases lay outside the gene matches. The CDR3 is CATSDVTGTGNYGYTF. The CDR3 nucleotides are TGTGCCACCAGTGATGTTACCGGGACAGGGAACTATGGCTACACCTTC.

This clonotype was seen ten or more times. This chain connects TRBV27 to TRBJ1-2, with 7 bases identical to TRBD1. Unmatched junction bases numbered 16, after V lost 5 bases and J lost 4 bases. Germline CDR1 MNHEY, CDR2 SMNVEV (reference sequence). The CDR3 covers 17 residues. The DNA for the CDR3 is TGTGCCAGCAGTCCCAGGGGGGGGCGTCACGATAGCTATGGCTACACCTTC. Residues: CASSPRGGRHDSYGYTF.

This CDR3 is CSAQPSAQGPQYF. The CDR3 DNA reads as TGCAGCGCCCAGCCTAGCGCCCAAGGACCCCAGTACTTC. The rearrangement joins TRBV29-1 to TRBJ2-5, with D possibly matching TRBD2 (6 bases). Looked up from germline, CDR1 is SQVTM and CDR2 is ANQGSEA. The CDR3 is 13 residues long. V lost 7 bases and J 9 bases, leaving 21 bases between the germline ends.

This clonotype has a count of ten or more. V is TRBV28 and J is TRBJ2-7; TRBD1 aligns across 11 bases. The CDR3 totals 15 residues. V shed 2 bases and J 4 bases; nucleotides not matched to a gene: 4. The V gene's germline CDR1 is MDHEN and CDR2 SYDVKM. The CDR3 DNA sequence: TGTGCCAGCAGTTTACGGGACAGGGGGTGGTACGAGCAGTACTTC. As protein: CASSLRDRGWYEQYF.

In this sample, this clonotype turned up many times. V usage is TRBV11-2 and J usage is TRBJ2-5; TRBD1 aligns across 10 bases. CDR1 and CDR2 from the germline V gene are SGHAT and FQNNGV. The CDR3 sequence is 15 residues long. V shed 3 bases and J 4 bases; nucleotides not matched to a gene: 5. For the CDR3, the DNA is TGTGCCAGCAGCTTGGACAGGGGGAGAGGAGAGACCCAGTACTTC. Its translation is CASSLDRGRGETQYF.

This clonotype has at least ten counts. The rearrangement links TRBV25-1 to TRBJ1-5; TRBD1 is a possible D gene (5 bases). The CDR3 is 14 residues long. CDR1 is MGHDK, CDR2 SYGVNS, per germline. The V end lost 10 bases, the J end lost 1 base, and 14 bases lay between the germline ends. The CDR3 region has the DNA TGTGCCACCCAATTGGGGGGGAGCAATCAGCCCCAGCATTTT. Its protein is CATQLGGSNQPQHF.